These 10 T cell receptor beta chains originate from one sample sequenced in a study of T cell repertoires in cytomegalovirus infection. Their cognate antigens are unknown. Via MiXCR, TCRdb re-called the reads, giving one row per CDR3 protein. Among approximately 350,000 distinct CDR3 sequences listed, around a third were seen once. The input for sequencing was cultured PBMCs, taken from culture after CMV antigen stimulation. The origin of the receptors is a human donor in good health (CMV status not recorded). Some clones in this sample may be carry-over from other donors' samples.

V is TRBV6-6 and J is TRBJ2-7; 7 bases map to TRBD1. Germline CDR1 is MNHNY and CDR2 is SVGAGI (reference sequence). The CDR3 length is 14 residues. Trimming at V came to 11 bases and at J to 4 bases, leaving 14 bases not matched to a gene. CDR3 amino acids: CASDRAQLPYEQYV. CDR3 nucleotides: TGTGCCTCTGACAGGGCACAGCTACCTTACGAGCAGTACGTC.

About this clonotype itself: A junction end diverges from the germline sequence, so it may reflect a read error. The V call is TRBV20-1, the J call TRBJ2-5, with 8 bases identical to TRBD2. Germline V lookup: CDR1 DFQATT, CDR2 SNEGSKA (reference sequence). This CDR3 region has 14 residues. CDR3 in DNA: TGCAGTGCAACTTCCGGGACTAGTCAAGGGACCCAGTACTTC. Its translation: CSATSGTSQGTQYF.

This clonotype was seen at least ten times. V and J are TRBV19 and TRBJ2-1; the match to TRBD2 covers 10 bases. V lost 7 bases to trimming and J lost 7 bases; unmatched junction nucleotides: 10. The CDR3 length is 15 residues. Looked up from germline, CDR1 is LNHDA and CDR2 is SQIVND (reference sequence). The CDR3 here is CASTRRVAGGNEQFF. CDR3 nucleotides: TGTGCCAGTACAAGGAGGGTAGCGGGAGGAAATGAGCAGTTCTTC.

This clonotype was recorded a few times. The CDR3 is CASSPPSGHQPQHF. The CDR3 nucleotides read TGCGCCAGCAGCCCCCCCAGCGGGCACCAGCCCCAGCATTTT. The V gene is TRBV4-1, the J gene TRBJ1-5; no reliable D call. The CDR3 is 14 residues long. CDR1 MGHRA and CDR2 YSYEKL come from the germline V gene. V was clipped by 4 bases and J by 7 bases, with 14 bases between them.

There are many counts of this clonotype. This sequence joins TRBV7-6 and TRBJ2-3, with 13 nucleotides matching TRBD2. This CDR3 spans 16 amino acids. The junction had 5 bases not matched to a gene; V was cut back by 5 bases and J by 3 bases. Germline lookup yields CDR1 SGHVS and CDR2 FNYEAQ. The CDR3 region is CASSLTTSGRTDTQYF. DNA of the CDR3: TGTGCCAGCAGCCTTACGACTAGCGGGAGGACAGATACGCAGTATTTT.

This chain joins TRBV28 and TRBJ2-1; D is possibly TRBD1 (6 bases). Germline V gene data show CDR1 as MDHEN and CDR2 as SYDVKM. The CDR3 is 14 amino acids. V gave up 4 bases and J gave up 9 bases, with 16 bases separating them. CDR3 nucleotide sequence: TGTGCCAGCAGTTCGGCGATACAGGGCCCTGAGCAGTTCTTC. It specifies CASSSAIQGPEQFF.

This clonotype turned up a few times. J is TRBJ1-1 and V is TRBV7-2, with D hard to call. The CDR3 extends over 14 amino acids. V lost 1 base and J 2 bases, leaving 8 bases between the germline ends. Germline V gives CDR1 SGHTA, CDR2 FQGNSA. CDR3 residues: CASSLDWSNTEAFF. For the CDR3, the DNA is TGTGCCAGCAGCTTAGATTGGAGCAACACTGAAGCTTTCTTT.

This clonotype was detected a few times. The chain carries TRBV7-9 and TRBJ2-1; D call uncertain. CDR3 length: 14 residues. V dropped 5 bases and J dropped 5 bases, with 13 bases sitting between them. CDR1 and CDR2 from the germline V gene are SEHNR and FQNEAQ (reference sequence). CDR3 nucleotides: TGTGCCAGCAGCCCCGCCGGGCCTCACAATGAGCAGTTCTTC. As protein: CASSPAGPHNEQFF.

This clonotype has just a few counts. The gene calls are TRBV7-9 and TRBJ1-1; D perhaps matches TRBD1 (5 bases). The CDR3 runs 13 residues. The germline V gene has CDR1 SEHNR and CDR2 FQNEAQ (reference sequence). The germline V and J ends were trimmed by 2 bases and 6 bases, with 10 bases remaining between them. The DNA of the CDR3 is TGTGCCAGCAGCTTATTTTGGGGGTCTGAAGCTTTCTTT. Protein: CASSLFWGSEAFF. Full variable domain (rest looked up from reference TRBV7-9 and TRBJ1-1): DTGVSQNPRHKITKRGQNVTFRCDPISEHNRLYWYRQTLGQGPEFLTYFQNEAQLEKSRLLSDRFSAERPKGSFSTLEIQRTEQGDSAMYLCASSLFWGSEAFFGQGTRLTVV.

The chain joins TRBV5-1 to TRBJ2-2; TRBD2 matches at 8 bases. V was clipped by 0 bases and J by 5 bases; unmatched bases: 6. CDR3 size: 16 residues. Germline V gene data show CDR1 as SGHRS and CDR2 as YFSETQ. The CDR3 DNA sequence: TGCGCCAGCAGCTTGGCCGTAGCGGGACTAACCGGGGAGCTGTTTTTT. Residues: CASSLAVAGLTGELFF.